Following are 25 T cell receptor beta chains from one sample sequenced in a study of T cell responses to AZD1222 COVID-19 vaccine. This table comes from immunoSEQ multiplex PCR, and its TCRdb copy is limited to in-frame clones, with some not included. The sample shows approximately 57,000 clones, more than 75% of them seen only once. The sequenced sample was peripheral blood, obtained on day 0 of AZD1222 vaccination. The receptor source for this set is an adult in good health.

The V call is TRBV19, the J call TRBJ1-2; tentatively, D is TRBD1 (5 bases). This CDR3 has 13 amino acids. V lost 3 bases to trimming and J lost 8 bases, with 13 bases between them. Per the germline V gene, CDR1 is LNHDA and CDR2 is SQIVND (reference sequence). The CDR3 sequence is CASSMGDPLGYTF. The CDR3 DNA reads as TGTGCCAGTAGTATGGGGGATCCGCTCGGCTACACCTTC.

The genes are TRBV5-6 and TRBJ2-7, with TRBD2 matching 10 bases. The V gene's germline CDR1 is SGHDT and CDR2 YYEEEE. The CDR3 totals 16 residues. J lost 2 bases, V lost 1 base, and 6 bases had no gene match. The CDR3: CASSLFSSGSPYEQYF. The CDR3 region has the DNA TGTGCCAGCAGCTTGTTCTCTAGCGGGAGCCCCTACGAGCAGTACTTC.

The genes are TRBV14 and TRBJ2-7; possibly TRBD2 for D (5 bases). CDR1 SGHDN and CDR2 FVKESK come from the germline V gene. This CDR3 comprises 12 residues. V lost 4 bases to trimming and J lost 1 base, with 5 bases between them. This CDR3 is CASSRTSYEQYF. DNA for the CDR3: TGTGCCAGCAGCCGGACTTCCTACGAGCAGTACTTC.

The chain uses TRBV30 and TRBJ1-1; D gene unclear. Germline CDR1 is GTSNPN and CDR2 is SVGIG (reference sequence). The CDR3 is made up of 12 amino acids. V was clipped by 7 bases and J by 10 bases, with 19 bases between them. DNA for the CDR3: TGTGCCTCAAGCCCCCTAGGGCCGAGAGCTTTCTTT. Protein sequence: CASSPLGPRAFF. Combining the CDR3 with reference TRBV30 and TRBJ1-1 gives the whole variable domain SQTIHQWPATLVQPVGSPLSLECTVEGTSNPNLYWYRQAAGRGLQLLFYSVGIGQISSEVPQNLSASRPQDRQFILSSKKLLLSDSGFYLCASSPLGPRAFFGQGTRLTVV.

The rearrangement uses TRBV2 and TRBJ1-1, with 7 bases identical to TRBD1. The CDR3 extends over 15 amino acids. Germline V lookup: CDR1 SNHLY, CDR2 FYNNEI. J gave up 0 bases and V 6 bases, and 7 bases lay outside the gene matches. The CDR3 protein is CASSALDRLNTEAFF. The CDR3 bases are TGTGCCAGCAGCGCTCTGGACAGGTTGAACACTGAAGCTTTCTTT. Filled out from reference TRBV2 and TRBJ1-1, the complete variable domain reads EPEVTQTPSHQVTQMGQEVILRCVPISNHLYFYWYRQILGQKVEFLVSFYNNEISEKSEIFDDQFSVERPDGSNFTLKIRSTKLEDSAMYFCASSALDRLNTEAFFGQGTRLTVV.

This clone was recorded a few times. The J gene is TRBJ2-2, the V gene TRBV7-9; possibly TRBD2 for D (6 bases). Germline loops: CDR1 SEHNR, CDR2 FQNEAQ (reference sequence). The CDR3 length is 15 residues. V was pared by 5 bases and J by 5 bases, with 15 bases between. CDR3 protein: CASSPEGGLTGELFF. CDR3 sequence (DNA): TGTGCCAGCAGCCCCGAGGGAGGACTGACCGGGGAGCTGTTTTTT.

This sequence joins TRBV3-1 (or the pseudogene TRBV3-2) and TRBJ1-1, with D perhaps TRBD1 (6 bases). The CDR3 has 11 residues. Trimming cost V 5 bases and J 8 bases, with 9 bases left between them. Looked up from germline, CDR1 is LGHDT and CDR2 is YNNKEL (reference sequence). CDR3 DNA sequence: TGTGCCAGCAGCGAAGGGGGGGAAGCTTTCTTT. It encodes CASSEGGEAFF.

V and J are TRBV6-4 and TRBJ1-1; 9 bases agree with TRBD1. Germline V CDR1 and CDR2: MRHNA, SNTAGT. Trimming removed 6 bases from V and 5 bases from J; junction bases left unmatched: 10. The CDR3 totals 15 residues. As DNA, the CDR3 is TGTGCCAGCAGAGTCGAGGACAGGGGCAGTACTGAAGCTTTCTTT. It translates to CASRVEDRGSTEAFF.

The J gene is TRBJ1-1, the V gene TRBV7-8; the match to TRBD1 covers 9 bases. V lost 5 bases and J lost 4; bases outside the gene matches: 8. Looked up from germline, CDR1 is SGHVS and CDR2 is FQNEAQ. The CDR3 sequence is 15 residues long. CDR3 protein: CASSHNRGLSTEAFF. In DNA, the CDR3 is TGTGCCAGCAGCCATAACAGGGGGCTCAGCACTGAAGCTTTCTTT.

The gene calls are TRBV6-5 and TRBJ2-1; 9 bases fit TRBD2. CDR1 and CDR2 (germline): MNHEY, SVGAGI. The V gene end was trimmed by 8 bases and the J gene end by 2 bases; junction bases not matched to a gene: 4. The length of the CDR3 is 14 residues. CDR3 loop: CASHSGSPYNEQFF. CDR3 sequence (DNA): TGTGCCAGCCATAGCGGGAGCCCCTACAATGAGCAGTTCTTC.

In this sample, this clone turned up a few times. V and J are TRBV7-2 and TRBJ1-2, with TRBD1 matching over 7 bases. Unmatched junction bases numbered 8, after V lost 2 bases and J lost 5 bases. CDR3 size: 15 residues. Germline V gene lookup returns CDR1 SGHTA and CDR2 FQGNSA. The CDR3 coding sequence is TGTGCCAGCAGCTTAAGGCGACCAGGGGGTTATGGCTACACCTTC. Translating gives CASSLRRPGGYGYTF.

In DNA, the CDR3 is TGTGCCGCACAGGGGGGTTACTACAATGAGCAGTTCTTC. Translation: CAAQGGYYNEQFF. The chain uses TRBV28 and TRBJ2-1; TRBD1 matches 8 bases. The V gene end was trimmed by 11 bases and the J gene end by 3 bases; junction bases not matched to a gene: 6. This CDR3 is 13 amino acids long. Germline V gene lookup returns CDR1 MDHEN and CDR2 SYDVKM.

This chain links TRBV18 with TRBJ2-1, with 13 nucleotides matching TRBD2. Germline CDR1 is KGHSH and CDR2 is LQKENI. Germline trimming cut 4 bases from V and 6 bases from J; bases unmatched to any gene: 9. This CDR3 contains 17 residues. This CDR3 is CASSRTTSGRTANEQFF. The DNA of the CDR3 is TGTGCCAGCTCACGGACGACTAGCGGGAGGACTGCCAATGAGCAGTTCTTC.

V usage is TRBV19 and J usage is TRBJ2-5, with TRBD2 as a possible D gene (5 bases). The CDR3 sequence is 12 residues long. CDR1 and CDR2 (germline): LNHDA, SQIVND (reference sequence). V lost 6 bases to trimming and J lost 5 bases, with 10 bases between them. The chain's CDR3 is CASSLSGETQYF. CDR3 DNA sequence: TGTGCCAGTAGCTTGAGCGGCGAGACCCAGTACTTC.

V usage is TRBV19 and J usage is TRBJ1-3, with D possibly TRBD1 on 5 matching bases. This CDR3 has 16 amino acids. From germline, CDR1 is LNHDA and CDR2 SQIVND (reference sequence). Trimming removed 6 bases from V and 0 bases from J, with 15 bases in between. The chain's CDR3 is CASSPDRGISGNTIYF. CDR3 in DNA: TGTGCCAGTAGCCCAGACCGGGGGATCTCTGGAAACACCATATATTTT.

The chain combines TRBV11-1 with TRBJ2-7, with TRBD1 as a possible D gene (5 bases). Germline V gene lookup returns CDR1 SGHAT and CDR2 FQDESV (reference sequence). There are 12 residues in the CDR3. The V end lost 5 bases, the J end lost 6 bases, and 11 bases lay between the germline ends. In DNA form, the CDR3 reads TGTGCCAGCAGCCTTCAGGGTTCCGAGCAGTACTTC. The encoded protein is CASSLQGSEQYF.

This chain connects TRBV3-1 (or the pseudogene TRBV3-2) to TRBJ1-1, with 9 positions matching TRBD1. The germline V gene has CDR1 LGHDT and CDR2 YNNKEL (reference sequence). With 8 bases clipped from V and 8 bases from J, the junction kept 3 bases outside the gene matches. The CDR3 runs 11 residues. CDR3 nucleotide sequence: TGTGCCAGCGGCGGGACAGGGGAAGCTTTCTTT. It encodes CASGGTGEAFF.

This chain connects TRBV19 to TRBJ1-4; D remains unclear. Trimming left V 6 bases short and J 7 bases short, with 18 bases between. This CDR3 comprises 15 residues. CDR1 is LNHDA and CDR2 is SQIVND in the germline V gene (reference sequence). CDR3 bases: TGTGCCAGTAGAGCCGAGACCAGTTTTAGTGAAAAACTGTTTTTT. The encoded protein is CASRAETSFSEKLFF.

The chain combines TRBV28 with TRBJ2-7, with D possibly matching TRBD2 (5 bases). The germline gives CDR1 MDHEN, CDR2 SYDVKM. This CDR3 is 12 amino acids long. With 3 bases removed from V and 6 bases from J, the gap between germline ends came to 9 bases. The CDR3 spells CASSLLAREQYF. The CDR3 DNA is TGTGCCAGCAGTTTGCTAGCCCGCGAGCAGTACTTC.

The CDR3 nucleotides read TGTGCCAGCAGTGGGCGAGGACAGGGTAGCTCCTACAATGAGCAGTTCTTC. Its translation: CASSGRGQGSSYNEQFF. The chain carries TRBV6-1 and TRBJ2-1; 8 bases are shared with TRBD1. J lost 0 bases, V lost 4 bases, and 8 bases had no gene match. CDR3 length equals 17 residues. Germline values: CDR1 MNHNS, CDR2 SASEGT.

V gene TRBV18 combines with J gene TRBJ1-2; possible D gene TRBD1, 6 bases. The CDR3 is 16 residues long. Trimming took off 2 bases at V and 3 bases at J, with 16 bases between the two ends. CDR1 is KGHSH and CDR2 is LQKENI in the germline V gene. The CDR3 sequence: CASSPTQIPGDYGYTF. CDR3 nucleotide sequence: TGTGCCAGCTCACCAACCCAGATCCCAGGGGACTATGGCTACACCTTC.

This clone was observed a few times. J is TRBJ1-2 and V is TRBV7-8; 8 nucleotides align to TRBD1. The CDR3 sequence is 14 residues long. Germline loops: CDR1 SGHVS, CDR2 FQNEAQ. V lost 4 bases to trimming and J lost 6 bases; unmatched junction nucleotides: 7. The CDR3 spells CASSSRTGRDGYTF. The CDR3, as DNA: TGTGCCAGCAGCTCCCGGACAGGGAGGGATGGCTACACCTTC.

This chain joins TRBV11-2 and TRBJ2-5; 9 bases line up with TRBD2. The J segment lost 1 base and the V segment lost 7 bases, leaving 10 bases of the junction unmatched. Germline CDR1 and CDR2: SGHAT and FQNNGV. CDR3 length: 16 residues. The CDR3 bases are TGTGCCAGCAAGAAGGCGGCTAGCGGGACCCAAGAGACCCAGTACTTC. This sequence encodes CASKKAASGTQETQYF. Full variable domain (remainder filled in from reference TRBV11-2 and TRBJ2-5): EAGVAQSPRYKIIEKRQSVAFWCNPISGHATLYWYQQILGQGPKLLIQFQNNGVVDDSQLPKDRFSAERLKGVDSTLKIQPAKLEDSAVYLCASKKAASGTQETQYFGPGTRLLVL.

The chain joins TRBV5-4 to TRBJ1-4; D remains unclear. Germline V CDR1 and CDR2: SGHNT, YYREEE (reference sequence). This CDR3 contains 14 residues. The germline V and J ends were trimmed by 3 bases and 6 bases, with 12 bases remaining between them. The DNA of the CDR3 is TGTGCCAGCAGCTCCGACTACGGGGATGAAAAACTGTTTTTT. As protein: CASSSDYGDEKLFF.

In this sample, this clone turned up a few times. This chain connects TRBV11-2 to TRBJ2-2, with D perhaps TRBD1 or TRBD2 (5 bases each). There are 14 residues in the CDR3. Trimming removed 5 bases at V and 13 bases at J, with 20 bases between. Germline V CDR1 and CDR2: SGHAT, FQNNGV. CDR3 DNA sequence: TGTGCCAGCAGCCCCCTGAGGGGCCCTCGACGGCTGTTTTTT. It is translated as CASSPLRGPRRLFF.